This passage covers 11 T cell receptor beta chains from one sample sequenced in a study of response to subunit inactivated influenza vaccine. Each CDR3 protein gets one entry after TCRdb re-called the RT-PCR reads with MiXCR. The sample lists more than 700,000 distinct CDR3 sequences, 21% seen once, with 10% to 13% in the top ten. This material consisted of PBMCs from blood, taken 4 to 6 days after vaccination. These receptors were taken from a man aged 50 or older who received an inactivated influenza vaccine.

This clonotype was found a few times. V gene TRBV5-1 combines with J gene TRBJ1-6; D not resolved. The CDR3 has 13 amino acids. CDR1 is SGHRS, CDR2 YFSETQ, per germline. V shed 5 bases and J shed 5 bases, with 8 bases lying between them. CDR3 sequence (DNA): TGCGCCAGCAGTCCTGACAATAATTCACCCCTCCACTTT. Translation gives CASSPDNNSPLHF.

This clonotype was observed a few times. The rearrangement links TRBV6-6 to TRBJ2-7; D not resolved. The CDR3 totals 13 residues. From germline, CDR1 is MNHNY and CDR2 SVGAGI (reference sequence). V lost 0 bases to trimming and J lost 3 bases, with 6 bases between them. The CDR3 DNA is TGTGCCAGCAGTTACTCGCCGGACTACGAGCAGTACTTC. Its protein is CASSYSPDYEQYF.

In this sample, this clonotype turned up a few times. This rearrangement joins TRBV7-9 to TRBJ1-2; D gene uncertain. Trimming pared 1 base from V and 7 bases from J, leaving 13 bases between. The CDR3 sequence is 14 residues long. The germline V gene encodes CDR1 SEHNR and CDR2 FQNEAQ (reference sequence). The CDR3, as DNA: TGTGCCAGCAGCTTAGGAGGACGTGAGCGTGGCTACACCTTC. Protein: CASSLGGRERGYTF.

This clonotype was seen only a few times. The rearrangement uses TRBV5-1 and TRBJ2-4; no firm D call. Per germline, CDR1 SGHRS and CDR2 YFSETQ. CDR3 length: 17 residues. Trimming removed 0 bases at V and 1 base at J, with 14 bases between. The CDR3 spells CASSLGSWERAKNIQYF. CDR3 bases: TGCGCCAGCAGCTTGGGCTCGTGGGAAAGGGCCAAAAACATTCAGTACTTC. Complete variable domain (other parts from reference TRBV5-1 and TRBJ2-4): KAGVTQTPRYLIKTRGQQVTLSCSPISGHRSVSWYQQTPGQGLQFLFEYFSETQRNKGNFPGRFSGRQFSNSRSEMNVSTLELGDSALYLCASSLGSWERAKNIQYFGAGTRLSVL.

In its sample, this clonotype was seen a few times. This chain joins TRBV7-2 and TRBJ2-5; 8 nucleotides align to TRBD2. Germline V CDR1 and CDR2: SGHTA, FQGNSA. This CDR3 contains 15 residues. Germline trimming cut 5 bases from V and 4 bases from J; bases unmatched to any gene: 9. CDR3: CASSQTAGAGETQYF. The CDR3 DNA sequence: TGTGCCAGCAGCCAAACAGCGGGGGCTGGAGAGACCCAGTACTTC.

In its sample, this clonotype was seen a few times. The rearrangement links TRBV29-1 to TRBJ2-1; the match to TRBD2 covers 9 bases. This CDR3 is 14 amino acids long. The germline CDR1 and CDR2 sequences are SQVTM and ANQGSEA. The trim removed 5 bases at V and 0 bases at J, leaving 2 bases unmatched. CDR3 in DNA: TGCAGCGTTAGACTAGCGGTCTCCTACAATGAGCAGTTCTTC. This codes for CSVRLAVSYNEQFF.

The chain employs TRBV7-9 and TRBJ2-3; D unresolved. V was cut by 2 bases and J by 2 bases, with 8 bases left in between. CDR3 length: 14 residues. The germline V gene encodes CDR1 SEHNR and CDR2 FQNEAQ (reference sequence). The CDR3 is CASSLTLATDTQYF. In DNA, the CDR3 is TGTGCCAGCAGCTTAACCCTCGCCACAGATACGCAGTATTTT. Looking up the rest from reference TRBV7-9 and TRBJ2-3 gives the full variable domain: DTGVSQNPRHKITKRGQNVTFRCDPISEHNRLYWYRQTLGQGPEFLTYFQNEAQLEKSRLLSDRFSAERPKGSFSTLEIQRTEQGDSAMYLCASSLTLATDTQYFGPGTRLTVL.

The genes are TRBV20-1 and TRBJ2-5; 11 bases are shared with TRBD2. CDR3 length equals 15 residues. Germline assignment: CDR1 DFQATT and CDR2 SNEGSKA (reference sequence). Trimming took 4 bases from V and 4 from J; bases not matched to a gene: 8. The CDR3 region has the DNA TGCAGTGCTATTGAACTAGCGGGAGTCCGAGAGACCCAGTACTTC. It specifies CSAIELAGVRETQYF.

This clonotype was recorded a few times. This chain links TRBV20-1 with TRBJ2-5; 9 bases are a match to TRBD2. This CDR3 contains 12 residues. J was trimmed by 4 bases and V by 6 bases; bases with no gene match: 3. CDR1 and CDR2 from the germline V gene are DFQATT and SNEGSKA (reference sequence). Here the CDR3 reads CSAGLARETQYF. The CDR3 bases are TGCAGTGCCGGACTAGCGCGAGAGACCCAGTACTTC.

This clonotype was observed a few times. The rearrangement links TRBV20-1 to TRBJ1-1, with TRBD1 identical over 7 bases. CDR3 length: 12 amino acids. The ends lost 2 bases at V and 8 bases at J; junction bases unmatched: 5. CDR1 is DFQATT and CDR2 is SNEGSKA in the germline V gene (reference sequence). The CDR3 region is CSARTGVREAFF. In DNA, the CDR3 is TGCAGTGCTAGAACAGGGGTCCGAGAAGCTTTCTTT.

The V call is TRBV7-9, the J call TRBJ2-7; 8 bases align to TRBD1. V was clipped by 8 bases and J by 4 bases; unmatched bases: 7. The CDR3 runs to 13 residues. CDR1 is SEHNR and CDR2 is FQNEAQ in the germline V gene (reference sequence). In DNA form, the CDR3 reads TGTGCCAGCTTGGACAGGGTGAGATACGAGCAGTACTTC. This codes for CASLDRVRYEQYF. The entire variable domain, with the rest obtained from reference TRBV7-9 and TRBJ2-7, is as follows: DTGVSQNPRHKITKRGQNVTFRCDPISEHNRLYWYRQTLGQGPEFLTYFQNEAQLEKSRLLSDRFSAERPKGSFSTLEIQRTEQGDSAMYLCASLDRVRYEQYFGPGTRLTVT.